A single sample is the source of the 16 T cell receptor beta chains below, sequenced in a study of cytomegalovirus exposure and HLA in healthy donors. PCR amplification relied on 60 Vbeta primers (plus 13 Jbeta primers). The method was immunoSEQ multiplex PCR; TCRdb's version includes in-frame clones alone and lacks a portion of them. The repertoire holds around 190,000 clones, with around three quarters as singletons. Sequenced input: PBMCs. These receptors all stem from a woman in her thirties in good health and CMV-seropositive.

The chain is built from TRBV9 and TRBJ2-1; 9 nucleotides match TRBD2. Germline lookup yields CDR1 SGDLS and CDR2 YYNGEE. The CDR3 covers 15 residues. Trimming cost V 6 bases and J 3 bases; bases outside gene matches: 7. The CDR3 loop reads CASTQTSGYYNEQFF. CDR3 in DNA: TGTGCCAGCACCCAGACTAGCGGATACTACAATGAGCAGTTCTTC.

The chain links TRBV5-4 to TRBJ2-7; TRBD2 aligns across 9 bases. The CDR3 runs to 16 residues. After removal of 0 bases from V and 3 bases from J, the junction contained 7 bases not matched to a gene. Germline CDR1 and CDR2: SGHNT and YYREEE (reference sequence). CDR3 amino acids: CASSLAGLAGIYEQYF. DNA of the CDR3: TGTGCCAGCAGCTTGGCGGGGCTAGCGGGAATCTACGAGCAGTACTTC.

The chain employs TRBV9 and TRBJ1-6; 7 nucleotides agree with TRBD1. The length of the CDR3 is 15 residues. Germline CDR1 is SGDLS and CDR2 is YYNGEE. V shed 0 bases and J 9 bases; nucleotides not matched to a gene: 6. For the CDR3, the DNA is TGTGCCAGCAGCGTAGAGGGGGCGGGACTTTCACCCCTCCACTTT. This translates into CASSVEGAGLSPLHF.

The V call is TRBV12-1, the J call TRBJ2-7; no DNA check was done on the table's D call, TRBD1. TRBV12-1 represents a pseudogene. The CDR3 runs 14 residues. CDR3 sequence (DNA): TGTGCCAGCAGCTTTGGGGGACAGTACTACGAGCAGTACTTC. Translated, it gives CASSFGGQYYEQYF.

CDR3 bases: TGTGCCAGCAGCTTGTTCGACAGATGCAATCAGCCCCAGCATTTT. Encoded protein: CASSLFDRCNQPQHF. This chain connects TRBV12-1 to TRBJ1-5; the DNA was not used to check the table's D call, TRBD1. TRBV12-1 is given as a pseudogene. The CDR3 contains 15 residues.

The rearrangement links TRBV4-1 to TRBJ2-1, with D maybe TRBD2 (5 bases). Per germline, CDR1 MGHRA and CDR2 YSYEKL. With 1 base removed from V and 8 bases from J, the gap between germline ends came to 24 bases. This CDR3 comprises 18 residues. CDR3 in amino acids: CASSQVVLSGKSKDEQFF. For the CDR3, the DNA is TGCGCCAGCAGCCAAGTAGTACTTTCGGGGAAGAGTAAAGATGAGCAGTTCTTC.

CDR3 amino acids: CASSLVGGRTGELFF. The CDR3 nucleotides read TGTGCCAGCAGCTTAGTAGGGGGCCGAACCGGGGAGCTGTTTTTT. The V call is TRBV7-9, the J call TRBJ2-2, with 7 bases lining up with TRBD1. Per germline, CDR1 SEHNR and CDR2 FQNEAQ (reference sequence). The CDR3 contains 15 residues. Trimming at V came to 1 base and at J to 5 bases, leaving 4 bases not matched to a gene.

This chain connects TRBV6-1 to TRBJ2-7; 7 nucleotides align to TRBD1. This CDR3 region has 13 residues. Unmatched junction bases numbered 6, after V lost 10 bases and J lost 0 bases. Germline V gene lookup returns CDR1 MNHNS and CDR2 SASEGT. In DNA form, the CDR3 reads TGTGCCACCCGAGGGACAGCCTCCTACGAGCAGTACTTC. Protein: CATRGTASYEQYF.

The rearrangement links TRBV7-9 to TRBJ1-2; possibly TRBD1 for D (6 bases). CDR1 is SEHNR and CDR2 is FQNEAQ in the germline V gene (reference sequence). The CDR3 contains 16 residues. Trimming cost V 4 bases and J 3 bases, with 18 bases left between them. Here the CDR3 DNA reads TGTGCCAGCAGCTACGGCGCCTCCTCAGGGGACTATGGCTACACCTTC. The encoded protein is CASSYGASSGDYGYTF.

CDR3 DNA: TGTGCCAGTAGCTCGACTAGCGGGGGCACAGATACGCAGTATTTT. It codes for CASSSTSGGTDTQYF. This sequence joins TRBV19 and TRBJ2-3; 11 bases are a match to TRBD2. This CDR3 is 15 amino acids long. Germline-derived CDR1 and CDR2 are LNHDA and SQIVND (reference sequence). V lost 6 bases and J lost 1; bases outside the gene matches: 3. Looking up the rest from reference TRBV19 and TRBJ2-3 gives the full variable domain: DGGITQSPKYLFRKEGQNVTLSCEQNLNHDAMYWYRQDPGQGLRLIYYSQIVNDFQKGDIAEGYSVSREKKESFPLTVTSAQKNPTAFYLCASSSTSGGTDTQYFGPGTRLTVL.

The chain recombines TRBV28 with TRBJ1-2; D may be TRBD1 (5 bases). Trimming stripped 7 bases from V and 2 bases from J, with 17 bases between. This CDR3 region has 15 residues. Germline lookup yields CDR1 MDHEN and CDR2 SYDVKM. The CDR3 region has the DNA TGTGCCAGCACCGGGGGGAAGGGGTTCAACTATGGCTACACCTTC. Translation: CASTGGKGFNYGYTF.

The chain joins TRBV5-1 to TRBJ2-5; a weak D match, TRBD1 (7 bases). Germline CDR1 reads SGHRS; CDR2 reads YFSETQ. The length of the CDR3 is 14 residues. V lost 6 bases and J 5 bases, leaving 17 bases between the germline ends. CDR3 sequence: CASNNRGGYETQYF. For the CDR3, the DNA is TGCGCCAGCAACAACAGGGGAGGTTACGAGACCCAGTACTTC.

The chain combines TRBV5-6 with TRBJ1-4; D gene uncertain. Germline CDR1 reads SGHDT; CDR2 reads YYEEEE. The CDR3 extends over 13 amino acids. V gave up 1 base and J gave up 8 bases, with 9 bases separating them. The CDR3 DNA is TGTGCCAGCAGCTTGTGGGAGGGCGAAAAACTGTTTTTT. Amino acids: CASSLWEGEKLFF.

The rearrangement uses TRBV5-1 and TRBJ2-1; 8 bases are a match to TRBD2. Germline assignment: CDR1 SGHRS and CDR2 YFSETQ. The V segment lost 10 bases and the J segment 0 bases; nucleotides outside the gene matches: 12. The CDR3 spans 16 residues. DNA for the CDR3: TGCGCCGGAAGGCCCACCGGGACTAGCTCCTACAATGAGCAGTTCTTC. Translated, it gives CAGRPTGTSSYNEQFF.

This chain connects TRBV7-9 to TRBJ2-5; D is possibly TRBD1 (5 bases). The CDR3 is 12 residues long. The germline CDR1 and CDR2 sequences are SEHNR and FQNEAQ (reference sequence). V gave up 4 bases and J gave up 8 bases, with 11 bases separating them. The DNA of the CDR3 is TGTGCCAGCAGCTCAATAGGGGTAACCCAGTACTTC. This sequence encodes CASSSIGVTQYF.

The genes are TRBV6-5 and TRBJ2-7; a possible D gene is TRBD2 (6 bases). Trimming took 5 bases from V and 5 from J, leaving 10 bases between them. Per the germline V gene, CDR1 is MNHEY and CDR2 is SVGAGI. This CDR3 comprises 12 residues. In nucleotides, the CDR3 is TGTGCCAGCAGTAGACTAGGCCACGAGCAGTACTTC. Protein sequence: CASSRLGHEQYF.